This T cell receptor beta chain stems from a study of cytomegalovirus exposure and HLA in healthy donors. About the study: The roughly 120 million unique TCR beta sequences, from roughly 180 million T cells, were found by an earlier analysis.

General observations from the study: The study recorded 164 TCR beta chains that were cytomegalovirus-associated. With later analysis, a missense DCLRE1C variant became linked to TCR beta V- and J-gene trimming.

Germline lookup yields CDR1 SGHRS and CDR2 YFSETQ. The junction had 15 bases not matched to a gene; V was cut back by 6 bases and J by 6 bases. This CDR3 is built from 16 residues. A multiplex PCR was run with 60 Vbeta primers and 13 Jbeta primers. Using immunoSEQ multiplex PCR, the repertoire was profiled, and TCRdb retains in-frame clones only, with some absent. The table shows approximately 210,000 clones, with about 85% occurring only once. About this clone itself: Its antigen remains unidentified.

This rearrangement joins TRBV5-1 to TRBJ2-7; 10 positions match TRBD1. The sequenced sample was PBMCs. The sequence was obtained from a woman aged 50 to 65 in good health and CMV-seronegative. CDR3 nucleotides: TGCGCCAGCACGAGCACGGGACAGGGGTCTCCTTGCGAGCAGTACTTC. Protein sequence: CASTSTGQGSPCEQYF.